The rows below give T cell receptor beta chains drawn from one sample of a study of cytotoxic CD8 clonotypes in ibrutinib-treated CLL. The repertoire was sequenced with immunoSEQ multiplex PCR; TCRdb's copy has only in-frame clones and lacks some. The sample has approximately 200,000 clones, around three quarters seen once. The sample here was PBMCs, taken after 24 months of ibrutinib treatment. The receptors shown here come from a human donor with chronic lymphocytic leukemia. The CDR3 runs from the conserved cysteine through the conserved F or W. The D gene is left open where the match is weak. Some rows mark clone size as missing; the rest say once, few, many or name a class of expanded clone.

J,D,size,V,DNA,CDR3
TRBJ2-7,NA,few,TRBV18,TGTGCCAGCTCATGGTTTAGCGATGACGAGCAGTACTTC,CASSWFSDDEQYF
TRBJ2-1,TRBD2,few,TRBV10-3,TGTGCCATCAGTGAGTCTGTAGCGGGAGTAGTAGGGAATGAGCAGTTCTTC,CAISESVAGVVGNEQFF
TRBJ2-7,NA,NA,TRBV30,TGTGCCTGGAGGAGGGGCCCTAGCTACGAGCAGTACTTC,CAWRRGPSYEQYF
TRBJ2-7,NA,NA,TRBV6-5,TGTGCCAGCAGTTACTCTGGAGAGTCCCCTTACGAGCAGTACTTC,CASSYSGESPYEQYF
TRBJ2-3,TRBD1,few,TRBV10-3,TGTGCCATCGCTTATTCAGGGGGCCAACCTAGCGATACGCAGTATTTT,CAIAYSGGQPSDTQYF
TRBJ2-7,TRBD1,once,TRBV15,TGTGCCACCAGCAGAGATCGGGCAGGGGGCGGGTACGAGCAGTACTTC,CATSRDRAGGGYEQYF
TRBJ1-2,NA,few,TRBV10-3,TGTGCCATCAGTGAATCCAGTTGGACGACCTATGGCTACACCTTC,CAISESSWTTYGYTF
TRBJ1-2,NA,NA,TRBV21-1,TGTGCCAGCAGCTGGGCCCGGAGGTACTATGGCTACACCTTC,CASSWARRYYGYTF
TRBJ2-3,NA,NA,TRBV9,TGTGCCAGCAGCGTATCCCCGGCAGATACGCAGTATTTT,CASSVSPADTQYF
TRBJ2-7,TRBD1,NA,TRBV27,TGTGCCAGCAGTCCACAGGGGGGCACCTACGAGCAGTACTTC,CASSPQGGTYEQYF
TRBJ2-1,NA,NA,TRBV20-1,TGCAGTGCTAGACGGGATGAGCAGTTCTTC,CSARRDEQFF
TRBJ2-5,NA,NA,TRBV11-3,TGTGCCAGCAGCTTAGATGGTCGGCCAGGAGAGACCCAGTACTTC,CASSLDGRPGETQYF
TRBJ2-1,NA,NA,TRBV7-2,TGTGCCAGCAGCTTAAGGGGAGTTAGCTCCTACAATGAGCAGTTCTTC,CASSLRGVSSYNEQFF
TRBJ2-7,NA,NA,TRBV25-1,TGTGCCAGCAGTGCAGCTTACTACGAGCAGTACTTC,CASSAAYYEQYF